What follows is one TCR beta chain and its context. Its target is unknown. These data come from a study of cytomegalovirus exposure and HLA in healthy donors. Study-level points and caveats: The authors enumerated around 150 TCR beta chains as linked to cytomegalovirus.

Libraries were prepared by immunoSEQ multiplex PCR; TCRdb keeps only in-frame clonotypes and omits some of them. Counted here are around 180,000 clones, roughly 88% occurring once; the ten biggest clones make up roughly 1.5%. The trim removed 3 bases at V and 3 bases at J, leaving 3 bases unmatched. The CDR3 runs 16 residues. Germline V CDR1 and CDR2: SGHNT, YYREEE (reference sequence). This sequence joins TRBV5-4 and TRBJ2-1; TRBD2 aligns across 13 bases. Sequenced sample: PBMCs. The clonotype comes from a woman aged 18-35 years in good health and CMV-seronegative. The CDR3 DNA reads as TGTGCCAGCAGCTCGGGACTAGCGGGAAACTACAATGAGCAGTTCTTC. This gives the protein CASSSGLAGNYNEQFF. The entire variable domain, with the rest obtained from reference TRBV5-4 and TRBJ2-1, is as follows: ETGVTQSPTHLIKTRGQQVTLRCSSQSGHNTVSWYQQALGQGPQFIFQYYREEENGRGNFPPRFSGLQFPNYSSELNVNALELDDSALYLCASSSGLAGNYNEQFFGPGTRLTVL.